The 20 T cell receptor beta chains given below trace back to one sample, sequenced in a study of blood T cell repertoires in COVID-19. Only in-frame clones appear in the TCRdb table, and some are missing; sequencing was by immunoSEQ multiplex PCR. The sample contains hundreds of thousands of clones, roughly nine tenths of which appear only once. Sequenced sample: PBMCs or T cells enriched from blood (not recorded which). The receptors shown here come from a man younger than 45 who had recovered from COVID-19.

The chain joins TRBV20-1 to TRBJ1-4, with D unclear. Per the germline V gene, CDR1 is DFQATT and CDR2 is SNEGSKA (reference sequence). V was cut by 3 bases and J by 5 bases, with 10 bases left in between. The CDR3 contains 13 residues. The CDR3 DNA follows: TGCAGTGCTAGTTCTGAGTTGAATGAAAAACTGTTTTTT. This encodes CSASSELNEKLFF.

CDR3 bases: TGTGCCAGTAGTATTAAGCGGGAGTTGGCAGATACGCAGTATTTT. Residues: CASSIKRELADTQYF. The chain is built from TRBV19 and TRBJ2-3; 8 bases match TRBD2. V lost 3 bases and J lost 4; bases outside the gene matches: 6. This CDR3 is 15 amino acids long. From germline, CDR1 is LNHDA and CDR2 SQIVND (reference sequence).

The chain uses TRBV5-1 and TRBJ2-3, with 8 bases identical to TRBD1. Germline V gene data show CDR1 as SGHRS and CDR2 as YFSETQ. Losses at the gene ends were 2 bases for V and 6 bases for J; bases not matched to a gene: 26. The CDR3 contains 21 residues. CDR3 protein: CASSFSPQGAAGFPREDTQYF. CDR3 nucleotide sequence: TGCGCCAGCAGCTTCTCACCTCAGGGGGCCGCGGGGTTCCCCCGGGAGGATACGCAGTATTTT.

The CDR3 coding sequence is TGCGCCAGCACGGGGGGGGACACCATATATTTT. This gives the protein CASTGGDTIYF. V and J are TRBV10-1 and TRBJ1-3; perhaps TRBD1 as D (5 bases). Germline V CDR1 and CDR2: WNHNN, SYGVQD (reference sequence). With 7 bases removed from V and 8 bases from J, the gap between germline ends came to 9 bases. The CDR3 length is 11 residues.

V is TRBV28 and J is TRBJ2-3; 10 nucleotides align to TRBD1. Germline assignment: CDR1 MDHEN and CDR2 SYDVKM. The CDR3 spans 17 residues. The J segment lost 3 bases and the V segment lost 6 bases, leaving 12 bases of the junction unmatched. As DNA, the CDR3 is TGTGCCAGCAGCCTTGGGGGCGGGACAGGGGATACAGATACGCAGTATTTT. It encodes CASSLGGGTGDTDTQYF.

Only a few counts were recorded for this clone. The rearrangement joins TRBV4-1 to TRBJ1-5; 7 bases are a match to TRBD1. CDR3 length: 15 amino acids. Germline lookup yields CDR1 MGHRA and CDR2 YSYEKL. After removal of 0 bases from V and 6 bases from J, the junction contained 5 bases not matched to a gene. Here the CDR3 reads CASSQEVGGGQPQHF. In nucleotides, the CDR3 is TGCGCCAGCAGCCAAGAGGTAGGGGGCGGTCAGCCCCAGCATTTT.

The V call is TRBV6-5, the J call TRBJ2-2; 8 nucleotides agree with TRBD2. The CDR3 extends over 15 amino acids. Trimming took 6 bases from V and 0 from J; bases not matched to a gene: 3. The germline V gene encodes CDR1 MNHEY and CDR2 SVGAGI. The CDR3 loop is CASRKGLANTGELFF. The CDR3 DNA is TGTGCCAGCAGGAAGGGACTAGCGAACACCGGGGAGCTGTTTTTT.

The rearrangement joins TRBV28 to TRBJ2-7; 10 nucleotides agree with TRBD2. The V segment lost 6 bases and the J segment 7 bases; nucleotides outside the gene matches: 6. This CDR3 comprises 13 residues. Germline V lookup: CDR1 MDHEN, CDR2 SYDVKM. Here the CDR3 reads CASSLAGVFEQYF. Here the CDR3 DNA reads TGTGCCAGCAGCCTAGCGGGAGTGTTTGAGCAGTACTTC. Complete variable domain (other parts from reference TRBV28 and TRBJ2-7): DVKVTQSSRYLVKRTGEKVFLECVQDMDHENMFWYRQDPGLGLRLIYFSYDVKMKEKGDIPEGYSVSREKKERFSLILESASTNQTSMYLCASSLAGVFEQYFGPGTRLTVT.

The J gene is TRBJ1-3, the V gene TRBV30; D unclear. Trimming shortened V by 5 bases and J by 0 bases, and 11 bases separated the two germline ends. Germline V gene data show CDR1 as GTSNPN and CDR2 as SVGIG (reference sequence). The CDR3 has 14 amino acids. CDR3 nucleotides: TGTGCCTGGTCAGGACTTAACTCTGGAAACACCATATATTTT. Translating it yields CAWSGLNSGNTIYF. The whole variable domain, remainder taken from reference TRBV30 and TRBJ1-3, is SQTIHQWPATLVQPVGSPLSLECTVEGTSNPNLYWYRQAAGRGLQLLFYSVGIGQISSEVPQNLSASRPQDRQFILSSKKLLLSDSGFYLCAWSGLNSGNTIYFGEGSWLTVV.

The chain links TRBV12-3 or TRBV12-4 to TRBJ1-2, with D possibly being TRBD1 (5 bases). This CDR3 comprises 13 residues. Trimming took 4 bases from V and 8 from J, leaving 14 bases between them. CDR3 amino acids: CASSYIAGNGYTF. The CDR3 DNA reads as TGTGCCAGCAGTTATATTGCAGGGAACGGCTACACCTTC.

This chain links TRBV7-9 with TRBJ2-2, with a possible D match to TRBD2 (6 bases). There are 17 residues in the CDR3. The germline V gene has CDR1 SEHNR and CDR2 FQNEAQ (reference sequence). V shed 4 bases and J shed 5 bases, with 20 bases lying between them. The CDR3 bases are TGTGCCAGCAGCTCACTTGGGGGACTTATTCTGACCGGGGAGCTGTTTTTT. Translating gives CASSSLGGLILTGELFF.

V gene TRBV15 combines with J gene TRBJ2-6; TRBD2 might be the D (6 bases). Germline V CDR1 and CDR2: LNHNV, YYDKDF (reference sequence). Trimming left V 0 bases short and J 4 bases short, with 10 bases between. The CDR3 spans 16 residues. The CDR3 bases are TGTGCCACCAGCAGAGATCGCGGGGCCGGGGCCAACGTCCTGACTTTC. Translation gives CATSRDRGAGANVLTF.

The V and J genes are TRBV7-9 and TRBJ2-3; TRBD1 aligns across 7 bases. Germline values: CDR1 SEHNR, CDR2 FQNEAQ (reference sequence). The J segment lost 2 bases and the V segment lost 1 base, leaving 6 bases of the junction unmatched. The CDR3 contains 16 residues. This CDR3 is CASSLGQGPFTDTQYF. The CDR3 bases are TGTGCCAGCAGCTTAGGACAGGGTCCCTTCACAGATACGCAGTATTTT.

The chain joins TRBV7-9 to TRBJ1-3, with D unclear. V shed 5 bases and J shed 6 bases, with 8 bases lying between them. CDR1 and CDR2 from the germline V gene are SEHNR and FQNEAQ (reference sequence). There are 12 residues in the CDR3. The chain's CDR3 is CASSPYINTIYF. Here the CDR3 DNA reads TGTGCCAGCAGCCCGTATATAAACACCATATATTTT.

About this clone itself: The same CDR3 also results from other DNA sequences found in this sample. The V and J genes are TRBV29-1 and TRBJ2-7, with 11 bases matching TRBD1. The CDR3 contains 14 residues. The germline V gene has CDR1 SQVTM and CDR2 ANQGSEA. Trimming cost V 3 bases and J 4 bases; bases outside gene matches: 5. CDR3 amino acids: CSVEGGQGAYEQYF. CDR3 sequence (DNA): TGCAGCGTTGAGGGAGGACAGGGGGCGTACGAGCAGTACTTC.

The rearrangement uses TRBV15 and TRBJ2-7; D unclear. Germline V gives CDR1 LNHNV, CDR2 YYDKDF (reference sequence). The CDR3 spans 15 residues. Trimming took off 3 bases at V and 2 bases at J, with 14 bases between the two ends. The CDR3 nucleotides read TGTGCCACCAGCAGCATGCGTACGAATGCCTACGAGCAGTACTTC. Encoded protein: CATSSMRTNAYEQYF.

This chain uses TRBV6-5 with TRBJ2-2; 7 bases are shared with TRBD1. The V segment lost 10 bases and the J segment 1 base; nucleotides outside the gene matches: 3. This CDR3 spans 13 amino acids. Germline loops: CDR1 MNHEY, CDR2 SVGAGI. CDR3 nucleotides: TGTGCCATACAGGGGCTGAACACCGGGGAGCTGTTTTTT. Translating gives CAIQGLNTGELFF.

About this clone itself: The junction and the germline gene differ at one end; a read error may be behind it. This chain links TRBV7-6 with TRBJ2-3, with D maybe TRBD2 (5 bases). There are 15 residues in the CDR3. The germline V gene encodes CDR1 SGHVS and CDR2 FNYEAQ. The CDR3 DNA reads TGTGCCAGCAGCTTAGAAGTAGCTAGCACAGCTACGCAGTATTTT. Translating gives CASSLEVASTATQYF. Looking up the rest from reference TRBV7-6 and TRBJ2-3 gives the full variable domain: GAGVSQSPRYKVTKRGQDVALRCDPISGHVSLYWYRQALGQGPEFLTYFNYEAQQDKSGLPNDRFSAERPEGSISTLTIQRTEQRDSAMYRCASSLEVASTATQYFGPGTRLTVL.

The V call is TRBV5-1, the J call TRBJ2-2, with a possible D match to TRBD1 (6 bases). CDR3 length equals 15 residues. Trimming pared 4 bases from V and 1 base from J, leaving 11 bases between. CDR1 is SGHRS, CDR2 YFSETQ, per germline. The CDR3 spells CASSVRDKNTGELFF. CDR3 DNA: TGCGCCAGCAGCGTACGGGACAAGAACACCGGGGAGCTGTTTTTT.

The CDR3 reads CASSQAGTGGNWSEKLFF. The CDR3 DNA sequence: TGCGCCAGCAGCCAAGCCGGGACAGGGGGGAATTGGAGTGAAAAACTGTTTTTT. J is TRBJ1-4 and V is TRBV4-1; 11 bases agree with TRBD1. V trimming: 1 base; J trimming: 7 bases; junction bases outside the gene matches: 11. The CDR3 consists of 18 residues. CDR1 and CDR2 (germline): MGHRA, YSYEKL.